A selection of T cell receptor beta chains follows, all from one sample in a study of T cells in Graves' hyperthyroidism and ophthalmopathy. A single record per CDR3 protein comes from TCRdb applying MiXCR to the multiplex PCR reads. The table lists 600,000 to 800,000 distinct CDR3 sequences, 30% to 40% of them singletons. The source material was blood. Every receptor here comes from a woman aged 40 to 50 with Graves' hyperthyroidism. CDR3s include the opening cysteine and the closing phenylalanine or tryptophan. Fields, in order: CDR3 DNA, CDR3 protein, V gene, J gene, D gene, clone size, CDR3 length. D genes are given only for firm matches. Some rows mark clone size as missing; the rest say once, few, many or name a class of expanded clone.

TGTGCCAGCAGTCCCATTTCGGGACAGGGCGCCTACGAGCAGTACTTC,CASSPISGQGAYEQYF,TRBV6-2/TRBV6-3,TRBJ2-7,TRBD1,few,16
TGTGCCATCAGTGAAGTCAGTCAAAGCCTGAGATACACCTTC,CAISEVSQSLRYTF,TRBV10-3,TRBJ1-2,.,many,14
TGTGCCAGCATCGGTGGCCGACGAGGGGTGCAGTACTTC,CASIGGRRGVQYF,TRBV27,TRBJ2-7,.,few,13
TGTGCCAGCGGCTTCCACAGGGGCTCTGGAAACACCATATATTTT,CASGFHRGSGNTIYF,TRBV5-4,TRBJ1-3,TRBD1,.,15
TGCGCCAGCACCCAACTAGCGGGAGGGTTTTACGAGCAGTACTTC,CASTQLAGGFYEQYF,TRBV5-1,TRBJ2-7,TRBD2,.,15
TGTGCCACCAGCCAATACTTGGAAAACACCATATATTTT,CATSQYLENTIYF,TRBV15,TRBJ1-3,.,few,13
TGTGCCAGCGAGAGACAGAGACCCTACGAGCAGTACTTC,CASERQRPYEQYF,TRBV10-3,TRBJ2-7,.,.,13
TGTGCCAGCAGCTCCATAACAGGGGGCGAAGGCTACTTC,CASSSITGGEGYF,TRBV7-8,TRBJ1-2,TRBD1,.,13
TGTGCCAGCAGTTTAGTGGCGGGACTAGCGGAATTTCGGCAGTACTTC,CASSLVAGLAEFRQYF,TRBV27,TRBJ2-7,TRBD2,.,16
TGTGCCAGCAGCTTAACGGGGGACAGGAGCCTCTATGGCTACACCTTC,CASSLTGDRSLYGYTF,TRBV7-3,TRBJ1-2,TRBD1,few,16
TGTGCCACCAGTGATTTAGAGGGGAGGAAGGACACTGAAGCTTTCTTT,CATSDLEGRKDTEAFF,TRBV24-1,TRBJ1-1,.,many,16
TGTGCCAGCTCCCTAAGGCAGGGTGAGACCGGGGAGCTGTTTTTT,CASSLRQGETGELFF,TRBV12-3/TRBV12-4,TRBJ2-2,.,.,15
TGTGCCAGCAGCTTGGATAGACCTGGACGACAAGAGACCCAGTACTTC,CASSLDRPGRQETQYF,TRBV5-5,TRBJ2-5,.,once,16
TGCAGTGTAATGGGGGAGCGAGGCTACACCTTC,CSVMGERGYTF,TRBV20-1,TRBJ1-2,.,many,11
TGTGCCAGCAGCTTAGAACGCCCCGTCGGGACGCCCCCCTACGAGCAGTACTTC,CASSLERPVGTPPYEQYF,TRBV7-6,TRBJ2-7,.,many,18
TGTGCCAGCAGTTTTCACGGAGCAGGGCGGGCCGGGGAGCTGTTTTTT,CASSFHGAGRAGELFF,TRBV12-3/TRBV12-4,TRBJ2-2,.,few,16
TGTGCCAGCAGCTTATTGGTGGGCTACACCTTC,CASSLLVGYTF,TRBV7-9,TRBJ1-2,.,many,11
TGTGCCAGTAGTATCCGGCGGGGGGCCAGGGAGACCCAGTACTTC,CASSIRRGARETQYF,TRBV19,TRBJ2-5,TRBD2,.,15
TGCGCCAGCAGCTCCGGACAGGGCTCCTACAATGAGCAGTACTTC,CASSSGQGSYNEQYF,TRBV5-1,TRBJ2-7,TRBD1,.,15
TGTGCCAGCAGCGGGACAGGGAATTTCGCTGAAGCTTTCTTT,CASSGTGNFAEAFF,TRBV9,TRBJ1-1,TRBD1,.,14
TGTGCCAGCAGCTACCCAAACAGGTGGAACTATGGCTACACCTTC,CASSYPNRWNYGYTF,TRBV5-6,TRBJ1-2,.,.,15
TGTGCCAGCAGTTTTAACAGGCTAGGAGGCGAGCAGTACTTC,CASSFNRLGGEQYF,TRBV12-3/TRBV12-4,TRBJ2-7,.,few,14
TGTGCCAGCAGCCGAGACAGGTCCAGTGGAAACACCATATATTTT,CASSRDRSSGNTIYF,TRBV10-1,TRBJ1-3,.,many,15
TGTGCCAGCAGCCCAGCCGGGACTAGCGGGACATACGAGCAGTACTTC,CASSPAGTSGTYEQYF,TRBV5-4,TRBJ2-7,TRBD2,.,16
TGCGCCAGCAGCCAAGAATCCCCAGATACGCAGTATTTT,CASSQESPDTQYF,TRBV4-3,TRBJ2-3,.,.,13
TGCGCCAGCAGCTTGACGGGAGGGGAGGCGAACACCATATATTTT,CASSLTGGEANTIYF,TRBV5-1,TRBJ1-3,.,many,15
TGTGCCAGCAGCGTAGGGCCCCCGCGACGGGCAGGCGAAGAAGCTTTCTTT,CASSVGPPRRAGEEAFF,TRBV9,TRBJ1-1,.,few,17
TGTGCCAGTAGAGCTAGCGGGGGGGCTCTCTACAATGAGCAGTTCTTC,CASRASGGALYNEQFF,TRBV19,TRBJ2-1,TRBD2,once,16
TGTGCCAGTAGTATCCGGAACACTGAAGCTTTCTTT,CASSIRNTEAFF,TRBV19,TRBJ1-1,.,many,12
TGTGCCAGCAGCTTGGGGGAGGTGGAGACCCAGTACTTC,CASSLGEVETQYF,TRBV13,TRBJ2-5,.,.,13
TGTGCCAGCAATTACGGACAGGGCCTCGCTTCACCCCTCCACTTT,CASNYGQGLASPLHF,TRBV28,TRBJ1-6,TRBD1,few,15
TGTGCCATCAGCTTAGCGGATAGGGCTTACAATGAGCAGTTCTTC,CAISLADRAYNEQFF,TRBV7-2,TRBJ2-1,.,.,15
TGTGCCAGCAGCTTAGCGGTGAAAAGGGGGCACTACGAGCAGTACTTC,CASSLAVKRGHYEQYF,TRBV7-9,TRBJ2-7,TRBD1,.,16
TGTGCCAGCAGATCGGAGGGCTACACCTTC,CASRSEGYTF,TRBV28,TRBJ1-2,.,few,10
TGCAGTGCTAGAGGGGACAGGGGCGCCTCTGGAAACACCATATATTTT,CSARGDRGASGNTIYF,TRBV20-1,TRBJ1-3,TRBD1,few,16
TGTGCCAGCAGTTTGGGGTGGCAGTATTTT,CASSLGWQYF,TRBV12-3/TRBV12-4,TRBJ2-3,.,.,10